This T cell receptor beta chain originates from a study of post-analysis software for immune sequencing data. In the study overall: The patients showed relapsing-remitting, secondary progressive and progressive-relapsing multiple sclerosis courses.

In regard to this clonotype: Its antigen is unidentified.

V was pared by 1 base and J by 4 bases, with 10 bases between. The CDR3 loop spans 14 amino acids. Germline V gives CDR1 SGHTA, CDR2 FQGNSA. Overall study results and limits: Same-batch preparations were strongly co-clustered by F measure. About five TRBV segments, including TRBV5-6, TRBV5-1 and TRBV20-1, were more frequent in patients than controls. Diversity measured as normalized Chao1 was significantly lower in multiple sclerosis patients than in controls.

Carried by the TCR beta cDNA libraries were unique molecular identifiers. TCRdb re-called the PCR reads through MiXCR, storing one row per CDR3 protein. Of hundreds of thousands of distinct CDR3 sequences in the sample, roughly 46% were seen once. The chain uses TRBV7-2 and TRBJ1-2, with D hard to call. The sequence was obtained from a girl aged 5 to 17 with multiple sclerosis. Sequenced material: blood. In DNA form, the CDR3 reads TGTGCCAGCAGCTTAGAGCCCCGGGGCTATGGCTACACCTTC. Translated: CASSLEPRGYGYTF.